The clone carrying this T cell receptor (beta chain) has ten or more counts. Its matching antigen is unknown. The data originate from a study of T cells in Graves' hyperthyroidism and ophthalmopathy. Findings and limits, study-wide: Stable hyperthyroidism and ophthalmopathy were separated using 13 V-J signatures. Blood also carried most thyroid clonotypes expanded above 0.001. The model's output predicted ophthalmopathy at a median of around 6.9 months prior to onset.

This CDR3 has 16 amino acids. The V gene end was trimmed by 3 bases and the J gene end by 3 bases; junction bases not matched to a gene: 10. Amplified TCR beta CDR3 regions derived from RNA transcripts. Primed by the HTBI set, a first-round RT-PCR was run on the TCR CDR3. TCRdb fed the multiplex PCR reads into MiXCR, producing one record per CDR3 protein. This sample carries hundreds of thousands of distinct CDR3 sequences, around 15% of them seen once, and the ten largest clones take 2.5% to 4%. In the ophthalmopathy cohort, Clinical Activity Score was at least 3, NOSPECS grade at least 4, and duration under 3 months.

The origin of this receptor is a woman aged 40 to 50 with Graves' ophthalmopathy. The sample comprised blood. The chain joins TRBV12-3 or TRBV12-4 to TRBJ2-5; TRBD2 matches 7 bases. The CDR3 sequence: CASSLGGSSGEETQYF. The CDR3 region has the DNA TGTGCCAGCAGTTTGGGGGGGTCTAGCGGTGAAGAGACCCAGTACTTC.